This TCR beta chain was sequenced for a study of shared clonotypes between healthy human individuals. A note on this clone: This CDR3 is also generated by other DNA sequences in the sample.

Measured with immunoSEQ multiplex PCR; TCRdb has only the in-frame clones, and not every one. Here the sample spans over 2 million clones, 95% being singletons. V lost 4 bases to trimming and J lost 2 bases; unmatched junction nucleotides: 0. From germline, CDR1 is KGHSH and CDR2 LQKENI. CDR3 length equals 13 residues. J is TRBJ2-7 and V is TRBV18, with 9 positions matching TRBD2. This TCR came from a man younger than 30 in good health. The sequenced sample was naive CD4+ T cells sorted from blood. The subset is: CD45RA+ positively selected. The CDR3 sequence: CASSLAGAYEQYF. As DNA, the CDR3 is TGTGCCAGCTCACTAGCGGGAGCCTACGAGCAGTACTTC.